The 27 T cell receptor beta chains listed next were all sequenced from one sample in a study of T-cell memory formation after mild COVID-19. Each CDR3 protein gets one entry after TCRdb re-called the 5' RACE reads with MiXCR. The sample includes a few hundred thousand distinct CDR3 sequences, 20% to 25% of them seen just once. Specimen: PBMCs or a T cell subset sorted from them (not recorded which). The receptors originated from a man aged 18 to 35 who had mild COVID-19 (a few samples of this study predate the infection). Cell type and time point are not known.

V usage is TRBV29-1 and J usage is TRBJ2-5; D remains unclear. Germline V gives CDR1 SQVTM, CDR2 ANQGSEA. The ends were cut back, 4 bases at V and 5 bases at J, with 8 bases in the middle. This CDR3 is built from 11 residues. CDR3 nucleotides: TGCAGCGTTGTATCCACTGAGACCCAGTACTTC. It encodes CSVVSTETQYF.

The chain carries TRBV5-5 and TRBJ2-5; 7 bases are a match to TRBD2. The length of the CDR3 is 15 residues. Germline V gene lookup returns CDR1 SGHKS and CDR2 YYEKEE (reference sequence). Unmatched junction bases numbered 9, after V lost 4 bases and J lost 3 bases. CDR3 sequence: CASSQGLPRKETQYF. In DNA form, the CDR3 reads TGTGCCAGCAGCCAGGGACTACCCCGCAAAGAGACCCAGTACTTC.

The rearrangement uses TRBV5-1 and TRBJ2-3; TRBD2 agrees at 8 bases. In germline, CDR1 is SGHRS, CDR2 YFSETQ. J was trimmed by 4 bases and V by 6 bases; bases with no gene match: 10. This CDR3 spans 15 amino acids. In nucleotides, the CDR3 is TGCGCCAGCACCTTAGCGGGGAAGGGGGCAGATACGCAGTATTTT. This encodes CASTLAGKGADTQYF.

This clonotype was seen a few times. V usage is TRBV9 and J usage is TRBJ2-3, with TRBD2 identical over 9 bases. The length of the CDR3 is 14 residues. Looked up from germline, CDR1 is SGDLS and CDR2 is YYNGEE. V trimming: 3 bases; J trimming: 2 bases; junction bases outside the gene matches: 1. CDR3 residues: CASSASGITDTQYF. The CDR3 DNA reads as TGTGCCAGCAGCGCTAGCGGGATCACAGATACGCAGTATTTT.

This sequence joins TRBV5-1 and TRBJ1-1; D is unresolved. The CDR3 totals 15 residues. The V gene's germline CDR1 is SGHRS and CDR2 YFSETQ. Trimming took off 6 bases at V and 0 bases at J, with 15 bases between the two ends. The CDR3 is CASNLNGEMNTEAFF. The CDR3 nucleotides are TGCGCCAGCAATCTTAATGGAGAGATGAACACTGAAGCTTTCTTT.

V is TRBV6-2 or TRBV6-3 and J is TRBJ2-1, with 8 bases fitting TRBD2. The CDR3 totals 14 residues. Unmatched junction bases numbered 8, after V lost 6 bases and J lost 7 bases. Germline V gene data show CDR1 as MNHEY and CDR2 as SVGEGT. CDR3 loop: CASRPRTSRNEQFF. In DNA, the CDR3 is TGTGCCAGCAGGCCCCGGACTAGCCGGAATGAGCAGTTCTTC.

This clonotype showed up just a few times. This CDR3 is CASSSAQVTEAFF. The CDR3 bases are TGTGCCAGCAGTTCAGCTCAGGTAACTGAAGCTTTCTTT. This sequence joins TRBV6-2 or TRBV6-3 and TRBJ1-1; D remains unclear. The CDR3 runs 13 residues. In germline, CDR1 is MNHEY, CDR2 SVGEGT. The V end lost 4 bases, the J end lost 5 bases, and 11 bases lay between the germline ends.

The chain uses TRBV9 and TRBJ1-2; TRBD1 matches at 11 bases. The CDR3 has 17 residues. J gave up 1 base and V 3 bases, and 8 bases lay outside the gene matches. The germline V gene has CDR1 SGDLS and CDR2 YYNGEE. The CDR3 bases are TGTGCCAGCAGCGACGGGACAGGGGGATCTGGTAACTATGGCTACACCTTC. Encoded protein: CASSDGTGGSGNYGYTF. Variable domain in full (rest from reference TRBV9 and TRBJ1-2): DSGVTQTPKHLITATGQRVTLRCSPRSGDLSVYWYQQSLDQGLQFLIQYYNGEERAKGNILERFSAQQFPDLHSELNLSSLELGDSALYFCASSDGTGGSGNYGYTFGSGTRLTVV.

The chain employs TRBV27 and TRBJ2-3, with D perhaps TRBD1 or TRBD2 (5 bases each). The CDR3 extends over 13 amino acids. The germline V and J ends were trimmed by 6 bases and 5 bases, with 12 bases remaining between them. The germline V gene has CDR1 MNHEY and CDR2 SMNVEV (reference sequence). CDR3 amino acids: CASRRGLGDTQYF. In nucleotides, the CDR3 is TGTGCCAGCAGGAGGGGTCTGGGAGATACGCAGTATTTT.

This clonotype appeared a few times. V gene TRBV5-1 combines with J gene TRBJ2-5; 9 bases align to TRBD2. Germline CDR1 is SGHRS and CDR2 is YFSETQ. V lost 6 bases to trimming and J lost 5 bases; unmatched junction nucleotides: 14. The CDR3 runs to 16 residues. CDR3: CASTRGGADTRETQYF. CDR3 coding DNA: TGCGCCAGCACGCGGGGGGGGGCCGACACCAGGGAGACCCAGTACTTC.

V gene TRBV7-2 combines with J gene TRBJ2-2, with D possibly TRBD1 on 6 matching bases. The CDR3 is made up of 15 amino acids. CDR1 and CDR2 from the germline V gene are SGHTA and FQGNSA. V shed 2 bases and J shed 5 bases, with 12 bases lying between them. CDR3 DNA: TGTGCCAGCAGCTTATCACAGGGCGGGACCGGGGAGCTGTTTTTT. As protein: CASSLSQGGTGELFF.

The gene calls are TRBV12-3 or TRBV12-4 and TRBJ2-5; D may be TRBD1 (5 bases). Trimming took 8 bases from V and 10 from J, leaving 23 bases between them. The CDR3 totals 14 residues. This CDR3 reads CASGRGARQVIQYF. As DNA, the CDR3 is TGTGCCAGCGGTAGGGGCGCCCGGCAGGTGATCCAGTACTTC.

The rearrangement links TRBV28 to TRBJ1-1; a possible D gene is TRBD1 (5 bases). The CDR3 is 12 residues long. The germline gives CDR1 MDHEN, CDR2 SYDVKM. The V gene lost 4 bases and the J gene lost 5 bases, with 8 bases spanning the gap. CDR3 sequence: CASSSGTTEAFF. CDR3 coding DNA: TGTGCCAGCAGTTCCGGGACGACTGAAGCTTTCTTT.

A few counts support this clonotype. The V gene is TRBV7-6, the J gene TRBJ2-7, with 7 bases lining up with TRBD2. From germline, CDR1 is SGHVS and CDR2 FNYEAQ. This CDR3 contains 13 residues. J lost 3 bases, V lost 5 bases, and 4 bases had no gene match. The CDR3 spells CASSLGLVYEQYF. CDR3 in DNA: TGTGCCAGCAGCCTCGGACTAGTCTACGAGCAGTACTTC.

The rearrangement joins TRBV7-9 to TRBJ1-2; 9 bases line up with TRBD1. Per the germline V gene, CDR1 is SEHNR and CDR2 is FQNEAQ (reference sequence). The CDR3 contains 17 residues. The trim removed 3 bases at V and 5 bases at J, leaving 13 bases unmatched. The CDR3 DNA is TGTGCCAGCAGCTTCAACCGAGGACAGGGGCTGGGGTATGGCTACACCTTC. It specifies CASSFNRGQGLGYGYTF.

The J gene is TRBJ1-3, the V gene TRBV2; D gene uncertain. V dropped 2 bases and J dropped 5 bases, with 7 bases sitting between them. The CDR3 is 13 amino acids. Germline V gene sequence: CDR1 SNHLY, CDR2 FYNNEI. The CDR3 DNA follows: TGTGCCAGCAGTGAAAGCGGGAGAAACACCATATATTTT. Amino acids: CASSESGRNTIYF.

This clonotype was counted a few times. The chain recombines TRBV5-1 with TRBJ1-2; weak D call: TRBD1 (6 bases). The germline V gene has CDR1 SGHRS and CDR2 YFSETQ. This CDR3 contains 13 residues. The V end lost 6 bases, the J end lost 2 bases, and 11 bases lay between the germline ends. The CDR3 reads CASTWGTNYGYTF. CDR3 nucleotides: TGCGCCAGCACCTGGGGGACAAACTATGGCTACACCTTC.

The J gene is TRBJ2-2, the V gene TRBV5-1; D remains unclear. Looked up from germline, CDR1 is SGHRS and CDR2 is YFSETQ. V lost 0 bases, J lost 2 bases, and 8 bases lay in between. CDR3 length: 15 amino acids. CDR3 DNA: TGCGCCAGCAGCTTGGCTGGGCAAAACACCGGGGAGCTGTTTTTT. Translated: CASSLAGQNTGELFF.

The sample holds a few counts of this clonotype. The junction does not match germline at one end; this may be a read error. The genes are TRBV4-2 and TRBJ2-3; weak D call: TRBD1 (6 bases). Germline V lookup: CDR1 LGHNA, CDR2 YNFKEQ. This CDR3 comprises 16 residues. The CDR3 here is CASSQDLGAGTDTQYF. CDR3 DNA: TGCGCCAGCAGCCAAGATCTGGGGGCAGGCACAGATACGCAGTATTTT.

This clonotype was seen more than once but under ten times. The J gene is TRBJ2-5, the V gene TRBV20-1; 11 bases fit TRBD2. Losses at the gene ends were 2 bases for V and 7 bases for J; bases not matched to a gene: 6. The CDR3 has 14 residues. CDR1 is DFQATT and CDR2 is SNEGSKA in the germline V gene (reference sequence). DNA for the CDR3: TGCAGTGCTAGAAGGTTCCTAGCGGGGGGGACCCAGTACTTC. This sequence encodes CSARRFLAGGTQYF.

This clonotype has more than one count but fewer than ten. The chain links TRBV6-6 to TRBJ2-3, with D maybe TRBD1 (5 bases). The ends were cut back, 1 base at V and 2 bases at J, with 13 bases in the middle. The germline gives CDR1 MNHNY, CDR2 SVGAGI (reference sequence). This CDR3 region has 16 residues. The CDR3 DNA follows: TGTGCCAGCAGTTACTTGGGGCTCTCCTTCACAGATACGCAGTATTTT. Protein product: CASSYLGLSFTDTQYF.

This clonotype was counted between two and nine times. This rearrangement joins TRBV12-3 or TRBV12-4 to TRBJ1-2; D not certain. The CDR3 has 13 residues. The germline V and J ends were trimmed by 7 bases and 1 base, with 10 bases remaining between them. The CDR3 DNA follows: TGTGCCAGCAAGAAAGAGGTTAACTATGGCTACACCTTC. As protein: CASKKEVNYGYTF.

This chain links TRBV5-5 with TRBJ1-6, with unresolved D. Per the germline V gene, CDR1 is SGHKS and CDR2 is YYEKEE (reference sequence). This CDR3 contains 16 residues. The V gene lost 2 bases and the J gene lost 3 bases, with 12 bases spanning the gap. This CDR3 is CASSFPTGIYNSPLHF. In DNA, the CDR3 is TGTGCCAGCAGCTTTCCGACGGGCATCTATAATTCACCCCTCCACTTT.

The chain employs TRBV4-2 and TRBJ1-3; TRBD1 matches 8 bases. V lost 1 base to trimming and J lost 7 bases; unmatched junction nucleotides: 3. Per the germline V gene, CDR1 is LGHNA and CDR2 is YNFKEQ. This CDR3 contains 14 residues. The DNA for the CDR3 is TGTGCCAGCAGCCAAGGGACAGGGTTGAACACCATATATTTT. It yields the protein CASSQGTGLNTIYF.

This clonotype was counted ten times or more. The chain recombines TRBV4-1 with TRBJ2-1; D gene uncertain. Germline V gene lookup returns CDR1 MGHRA and CDR2 YSYEKL. V was trimmed by 2 bases and J by 7 bases, leaving 18 bases between them. CDR3 length: 16 amino acids. The DNA for the CDR3 is TGCGCCAGCAGCCAACCCCTAAGGACGGGTCAAAATGAGCAGTTCTTC. Translated: CASSQPLRTGQNEQFF.

The chain has TRBV7-6 and TRBJ2-3, with 8 bases aligning to TRBD2. The J segment lost 3 bases and the V segment lost 5 bases, leaving 7 bases of the junction unmatched. The CDR3 sequence is 15 residues long. The germline gives CDR1 SGHVS, CDR2 FNYEAQ. CDR3 amino acids: CASSPRGAGTDTQYF. In nucleotides, the CDR3 is TGTGCCAGCAGCCCGCGGGGGGCGGGTACAGATACGCAGTATTTT.

V is TRBV20-1 and J is TRBJ2-4; D perhaps matches TRBD1 (6 bases). V was clipped by 4 bases and J by 0 bases, with 13 bases between them. Germline loops: CDR1 DFQATT, CDR2 SNEGSKA (reference sequence). The CDR3 extends over 15 amino acids. In DNA, the CDR3 is TGCAGTGCTACCGAAGGACAGTTAGCCAAAAACATTCAGTACTTC. This sequence encodes CSATEGQLAKNIQYF.